This is a list of T cell receptor beta chains from one sample in a study of control samples from healthy donors and cancer patients. Data came from immunoSEQ multiplex PCR; TCRdb stores just in-frame clones and leaves some out. The sample holds about 220,000 clones, roughly 94% seen once. The sample taken for sequencing was blood. The receptors stem from a man between 50 and 59 years old in good health. Each CDR3 is given with its conserved first and last residue. Each record gives: V gene, clone size, D gene, J gene, CDR3 DNA, CDR3 protein. A D gene is named only where the DNA matches it firmly. Only part of the rows carry a size: once, few, many, or a class if the clone is expanded.

v_gene: TRBV7-9; abundance: -; d_gene: TRBD1; j_gene: TRBJ2-1; CDR3nt: TGTGCCAGCAGCTTAGGGGACAGGCTGAATGAGCAGTTCTTC; CDR3aa: CASSLGDRLNEQFF
v_gene: TRBV30; abundance: -; d_gene: TRBD1; j_gene: TRBJ2-7; CDR3nt: TGTGCCTGGGAAAGGGACAGGGTGACCTACGAGCAGTACTTC; CDR3aa: CAWERDRVTYEQYF
v_gene: TRBV5-1; abundance: -; d_gene: TRBD1; j_gene: TRBJ1-2; CDR3nt: TGCGCCAGCAGCGGACAGGGGACCGACTATGGCTACACCTTC; CDR3aa: CASSGQGTDYGYTF
v_gene: TRBV6-5; abundance: -; d_gene: -; j_gene: TRBJ2-1; CDR3nt: TGTGCCAGCAGTTACTCGAGAAGAAATGAGCAGTTCTTC; CDR3aa: CASSYSRRNEQFF
v_gene: TRBV11-2; abundance: -; d_gene: TRBD1; j_gene: TRBJ1-2; CDR3nt: TGTGCCAGCAGCTCGGACAGGGGCCTATATGGCTACACCTTC; CDR3aa: CASSSDRGLYGYTF
v_gene: TRBV5-1; abundance: -; d_gene: -; j_gene: TRBJ1-3; CDR3nt: TGCGCCAGCAGCCTAGCGACAGGTAACTCTGGAAACACCATATATTTT; CDR3aa: CASSLATGNSGNTIYF
v_gene: TRBV27; abundance: -; d_gene: -; j_gene: TRBJ1-5; CDR3nt: TGTGCCAGCAGTTTTGCTAGGGAGCTTAGCAATCAGCCCCAGCATTTT; CDR3aa: CASSFARELSNQPQHF
v_gene: TRBV15; abundance: -; d_gene: -; j_gene: TRBJ1-5; CDR3nt: TGTGCCACCAGCAGAGTGCAGGGATTTGATCAGCCCCAGCATTTT; CDR3aa: CATSRVQGFDQPQHF
v_gene: TRBV6-5; abundance: -; d_gene: TRBD1; j_gene: TRBJ2-1; CDR3nt: TGTGCCAGCAAAGGGACAGGGGAGCACAATGAGCAGTTCTTC; CDR3aa: CASKGTGEHNEQFF
v_gene: TRBV19; abundance: -; d_gene: TRBD1; j_gene: TRBJ1-4; CDR3nt: TGTGCCAGTAGGAATTCAGGGACAGGCGAAAAACTGTTTTTT; CDR3aa: CASRNSGTGEKLFF
v_gene: TRBV28; abundance: once; d_gene: -; j_gene: TRBJ2-2; CDR3nt: TGTGCCAGCAGTCGGTATAGCACCGGGGAGCTGTTTTTT; CDR3aa: CASSRYSTGELFF
v_gene: TRBV4-1; abundance: -; d_gene: TRBD1; j_gene: TRBJ1-2; CDR3nt: TGCGCCAGCAGCCGGGGCCAGGGGGCGCGGGATGGCTACACCTTC; CDR3aa: CASSRGQGARDGYTF
v_gene: TRBV4-1; abundance: -; d_gene: -; j_gene: TRBJ2-7; CDR3nt: TGCGCCAGCAGCCAAACAGCGGGACAGTACGAGCAGTACTTC; CDR3aa: CASSQTAGQYEQYF
v_gene: TRBV2; abundance: -; d_gene: -; j_gene: TRBJ1-1; CDR3nt: TGTGCCAGTCGGCCGGGGGGCTATTACCCTGAAGCTTTCTTT; CDR3aa: CASRPGGYYPEAFF
v_gene: TRBV18; abundance: once; d_gene: TRBD1; j_gene: TRBJ1-1; CDR3nt: TGTGCCAGCTCTCCTGACAGGGCGGCTTTCTTT; CDR3aa: CASSPDRAAFF
v_gene: TRBV10-3; abundance: few; d_gene: -; j_gene: TRBJ1-5; CDR3nt: TGTGCCATCACCCGGGACGTTGATCAGCCCCAGCATTTT; CDR3aa: CAITRDVDQPQHF
v_gene: TRBV18; abundance: -; d_gene: TRBD1; j_gene: TRBJ1-5; CDR3nt: TGTGCCAGCTCACCTTTGAGGACAGGAGGCGTGAAGGAGCCCCAGCATTTT; CDR3aa: CASSPLRTGGVKEPQHF
v_gene: TRBV7-9; abundance: many; d_gene: -; j_gene: TRBJ1-2; CDR3nt: TGTGCCAGCAGCCTCGGACAGCATGGCTACACCTTC; CDR3aa: CASSLGQHGYTF
v_gene: TRBV4-1; abundance: -; d_gene: TRBD1; j_gene: TRBJ2-7; CDR3nt: TGCGCCAGCAGCCCGGTCTTACAGGGGGGCGAGCAGTACTTC; CDR3aa: CASSPVLQGGEQYF
v_gene: TRBV2; abundance: once; d_gene: TRBD1; j_gene: TRBJ1-2; CDR3nt: TGTGCCAGCAGTCGGGACAGGGTATTGGACTATGGCTACACCTTC; CDR3aa: CASSRDRVLDYGYTF
v_gene: TRBV3-1/TRBV3-2; abundance: -; d_gene: -; j_gene: TRBJ1-2; CDR3nt: TGTGCCAGCAGCCAAGGCTATGGCTACACCTTC; CDR3aa: CASSQGYGYTF
v_gene: TRBV28; abundance: -; d_gene: -; j_gene: TRBJ1-3; CDR3nt: TGTGCCAGCAGTTTAGTGAGGACCATGGTCGGAAACACCATATATTTT; CDR3aa: CASSLVRTMVGNTIYF
v_gene: TRBV28; abundance: -; d_gene: -; j_gene: TRBJ1-2; CDR3nt: TGTGCCAGCAGTTTCGCGGGGACATCCTACGGCGGCTACACCTTC; CDR3aa: CASSFAGTSYGGYTF
v_gene: TRBV27; abundance: -; d_gene: -; j_gene: TRBJ2-7; CDR3nt: TGTGCCAGCAGATTATATACAGGGCAATACTCCTACGAGCAGTACTTC; CDR3aa: CASRLYTGQYSYEQYF
v_gene: TRBV5-1; abundance: -; d_gene: -; j_gene: TRBJ2-3; CDR3nt: TGCGCCAGCAGTAGCTTTCGGGATCCTAGGACAGATACGCAGTATTTT; CDR3aa: CASSSFRDPRTDTQYF
v_gene: TRBV24-1; abundance: once; d_gene: -; j_gene: TRBJ2-2; CDR3nt: TGTGCCACCAGTGATTTGAGGCGGGCACGAGCCGGGGAGCTGTTTTTT; CDR3aa: CATSDLRRARAGELFF
v_gene: TRBV27; abundance: -; d_gene: -; j_gene: TRBJ1-4; CDR3nt: TGTGCCAGCAGTATGGTGGACACTAATGAAAAACTGTTTTTT; CDR3aa: CASSMVDTNEKLFF
v_gene: TRBV6-2/TRBV6-3; abundance: -; d_gene: -; j_gene: TRBJ2-5; CDR3nt: TGTGCCAGCAGTTTATACCGGGACCCAAGACGACAAGAGACCCAGTACTTC; CDR3aa: CASSLYRDPRRQETQYF
v_gene: TRBV12-3/TRBV12-4; abundance: -; d_gene: -; j_gene: TRBJ2-1; CDR3nt: TGTGCCAGCAGCCGCGGACAGTACAATGAGCAGTTCTTC; CDR3aa: CASSRGQYNEQFF
v_gene: TRBV30; abundance: -; d_gene: -; j_gene: TRBJ2-7; CDR3nt: TGTGCCTGGAGTGTACCAGGGAAAAAGACCTACGAGCAGTACTTC; CDR3aa: CAWSVPGKKTYEQYF
v_gene: TRBV19; abundance: -; d_gene: -; j_gene: TRBJ1-5; CDR3nt: TGTGCCACCAGATACAGACTGTCCTATAGCAATCAGCCCCAGCATTTT; CDR3aa: CATRYRLSYSNQPQHF
v_gene: TRBV19; abundance: -; d_gene: -; j_gene: TRBJ1-1; CDR3nt: TGTGCCAGTAGTAAGTCGGGGGGCCTGGAAGCTTTCTTT; CDR3aa: CASSKSGGLEAFF
v_gene: TRBV15; abundance: -; d_gene: -; j_gene: TRBJ1-1; CDR3nt: TGTGCCACCAGCAGAGGTAAGGGACCGAACACTGAAGCTTTCTTT; CDR3aa: CATSRGKGPNTEAFF
v_gene: TRBV6-6; abundance: -; d_gene: -; j_gene: TRBJ2-7; CDR3nt: TGTGCCAGCAGTTACACCTACTACGAGCAGTACTTC; CDR3aa: CASSYTYYEQYF
v_gene: TRBV6-5; abundance: -; d_gene: -; j_gene: TRBJ1-1; CDR3nt: TGTGCCAGCCGGATCGGGACCATGAACACTGAAGCTTTCTTT; CDR3aa: CASRIGTMNTEAFF
v_gene: TRBV29-1; abundance: -; d_gene: -; j_gene: TRBJ1-3; CDR3nt: TGCAGCGTTGTAACCTCTGGAAACACCATATATTTT; CDR3aa: CSVVTSGNTIYF
v_gene: TRBV6-5; abundance: -; d_gene: -; j_gene: TRBJ1-4; CDR3nt: TGTGCCAGCGACGGAGCCGTAAATGAAAAACTGTTTTTT; CDR3aa: CASDGAVNEKLFF
v_gene: TRBV12-5; abundance: -; d_gene: TRBD2; j_gene: TRBJ2-5; CDR3nt: TGTGCTAGTGCCTTAGCGGGGGGGAAAGAGACCCAGTACTTC; CDR3aa: CASALAGGKETQYF
v_gene: TRBV4-3; abundance: -; d_gene: -; j_gene: TRBJ1-1; CDR3nt: TGCGCCAGCAGCCAGCAATGGCGGGGGGCTGAAGCTTTCTTT; CDR3aa: CASSQQWRGAEAFF
v_gene: TRBV2; abundance: -; d_gene: -; j_gene: TRBJ1-5; CDR3nt: TGTGCCAGCAGTGTCTCCTACGGGGTGGGAAATCAGCCCCAGCATTTT; CDR3aa: CASSVSYGVGNQPQHF
v_gene: TRBV19; abundance: -; d_gene: -; j_gene: TRBJ2-2; CDR3nt: TGTGCCACCGGGTCGCTCGGGGAGCTGTTTTTT; CDR3aa: CATGSLGELFF